These 24 T cell receptor beta chains originate from one sample sequenced in a study of shared clonotypes between healthy human individuals. The data were produced by immunoSEQ multiplex PCR, yet TCRdb's version contains in-frame clones alone and is incomplete. Of about 2 million clones listed, about 94% are singletons. Naive CD8 cells, CD45RO-negative and positively selected for CCR7, excluded terminally differentiated effector memory CD45RA+ cells. Sequencing was carried out using naive CD8+ T cells sorted from blood. The origin of the receptors is a man between 18 and 35 years old in good health.

This clone is a singleton in its sample. This chain connects TRBV28 to TRBJ1-1; tentative D call: TRBD1 (6 bases). CDR1 and CDR2 (germline): MDHEN, SYDVKM. The CDR3 length is 14 residues. Trimming removed 3 bases at V and 0 bases at J, with 8 bases between. CDR3 region: CASSLGTMNTEAFF. Here the CDR3 DNA reads TGTGCCAGCAGTTTGGGGACAATGAACACTGAAGCTTTCTTT.

This clone was seen a single time. The chain recombines TRBV2 with TRBJ1-1; 8 bases are shared with TRBD1. The V gene end was trimmed by 4 bases and the J gene end by 5 bases; junction bases not matched to a gene: 6. CDR1 and CDR2 from the germline V gene are SNHLY and FYNNEI. The CDR3 has 14 residues. For the CDR3, the DNA is TGTGCCAGCAGTGCAGGGGGCGAATGGACTGAAGCTTTCTTT. Protein product: CASSAGGEWTEAFF.

The rearrangement uses TRBV27 and TRBJ1-2, with D unresolved. CDR1 MNHEY and CDR2 SMNVEV come from the germline V gene (reference sequence). Trimming removed 3 bases at V and 4 bases at J, with 9 bases between. CDR3 size: 13 residues. The CDR3: CASSFARTYGYTF. CDR3 coding DNA: TGTGCCAGCAGTTTCGCCAGGACCTATGGCTACACCTTC.

This chain connects TRBV7-2 to TRBJ2-3; D gene uncertain. CDR1 and CDR2 (germline): SGHTA, FQGNSA. Trimming cost V 3 bases and J 6 bases, with 7 bases left between them. The CDR3 length is 12 residues. CDR3 sequence (DNA): TGTGCCAGCAGCTTTCTCAGGGATACGCAGTATTTT. Residues: CASSFLRDTQYF.

About this clone: This sample also contains other DNA sequences that code for the same CDR3. The rearrangement uses TRBV7-9 and TRBJ2-7, with D possibly being TRBD2 (5 bases). Germline V gene lookup returns CDR1 SEHNR and CDR2 FQNEAQ (reference sequence). The V end lost 5 bases, the J end lost 3 bases, and 11 bases lay between the germline ends. This CDR3 comprises 13 residues. CDR3 nucleotides: TGTGCCAGCAGCCCTCCCGGGGACTACGAGCAGTACTTC. Its protein product is CASSPPGDYEQYF.

This chain joins TRBV19 and TRBJ1-3; D gene ambiguous. V was pared by 3 bases and J by 0 bases, with 6 bases between. CDR3 length: 14 residues. Germline CDR1 reads LNHDA; CDR2 reads SQIVND (reference sequence). CDR3 nucleotides: TGTGCCAGTAGTATGGCGGGCTCTGGAAACACCATATATTTT. It yields the protein CASSMAGSGNTIYF. The full variable domain, its missing parts supplied by reference TRBV19 and TRBJ1-3, is DGGITQSPKYLFRKEGQNVTLSCEQNLNHDAMYWYRQDPGQGLRLIYYSQIVNDFQKGDIAEGYSVSREKKESFPLTVTSAQKNPTAFYLCASSMAGSGNTIYFGEGSWLTVV.

About this clone itself: This CDR3 is also generated by other DNA sequences in the sample. The V gene is TRBV6-5, the J gene TRBJ1-2; D is undetermined. CDR3 length equals 11 residues. Germline assignment: CDR1 MNHEY and CDR2 SVGAGI. With 3 bases removed from V and 4 bases from J, the gap between germline ends came to 3 bases. CDR3 DNA: TGTGCCAGCAGTTATGGCTATGGCTACACCTTC. Translation gives CASSYGYGYTF.

This clone was seen once. The CDR3 is CASSAQEDTRSYEQYF. The CDR3 DNA reads as TGTGCCAGCAGTGCTCAAGAGGACACCCGGTCCTACGAGCAGTACTTC. V is TRBV25-1 and J is TRBJ2-7, with D tentatively TRBD1 (5 bases). The V end lost 4 bases, the J end lost 1 base, and 17 bases lay between the germline ends. This CDR3 spans 16 amino acids. In germline, CDR1 is MGHDK, CDR2 SYGVNS.

This clone was seen a single time. The chain couples TRBV7-9 to TRBJ2-4, with D perhaps assigned TRBD1 or TRBD2 (5 bases each). Trimming removed 0 bases at V and 10 bases at J, with 10 bases between. CDR1 and CDR2 from the germline V gene are SEHNR and FQNEAQ (reference sequence). The CDR3 is 13 residues long. The CDR3 bases are TGTGCCAGCAGCTTAGCGGACACGGGAATTCAGTACTTC. It yields the protein CASSLADTGIQYF.

This sequence joins TRBV12-5 and TRBJ2-5, with unresolved D. The germline V gene has CDR1 LGHNT and CDR2 FRNRAP. The ends were cut back, 2 bases at V and 3 bases at J, with 7 bases in the middle. The CDR3 runs to 13 residues. The CDR3 loop reads CASGLFSEETQYF. The CDR3 DNA reads TGTGCTAGTGGTTTGTTTTCCGAAGAGACCCAGTACTTC.

This clone has just a few counts. V is TRBV7-2 and J is TRBJ2-7; TRBD1 matches at 7 bases. V lost 5 bases to trimming and J lost 7 bases; unmatched junction nucleotides: 14. The CDR3 is made up of 15 amino acids. Germline-derived CDR1 and CDR2 are SGHTA and FQGNSA. The CDR3 DNA reads TGTGCCAGCAGCCACCCGACAGGGTATAGGTGGGAGCAGTACTTC. As protein: CASSHPTGYRWEQYF.

This clone was detected only once. V and J are TRBV28 and TRBJ2-2; 9 nucleotides align to TRBD1. Germline trimming cut 4 bases from V and 4 bases from J; bases unmatched to any gene: 1. In germline, CDR1 is MDHEN, CDR2 SYDVKM. The CDR3 loop spans 14 amino acids. As DNA, the CDR3 is TGTGCCAGCAGTTACAGGGGGCTCACCGGGGAGCTGTTTTTT. Its protein product is CASSYRGLTGELFF.

The rearrangement links TRBV9 to TRBJ1-1; maybe TRBD1 (5 bases). Trimming shortened V by 4 bases and J by 3 bases, and 10 bases separated the two germline ends. The CDR3 has 13 amino acids. CDR1 and CDR2 from the germline V gene are SGDLS and YYNGEE. In DNA, the CDR3 is TGTGCCAGCAGCCCACAAGGGGACACTGAAGCTTTCTTT. Translating it yields CASSPQGDTEAFF. Looking up the rest from reference TRBV9 and TRBJ1-1 gives the full variable domain: DSGVTQTPKHLITATGQRVTLRCSPRSGDLSVYWYQQSLDQGLQFLIQYYNGEERAKGNILERFSAQQFPDLHSELNLSSLELGDSALYFCASSPQGDTEAFFGQGTRLTVV.

The J gene is TRBJ2-5, the V gene TRBV28; TRBD2 is a possible D gene (5 bases). This CDR3 region has 14 residues. Per germline, CDR1 MDHEN and CDR2 SYDVKM. V gave up 5 bases and J gave up 5 bases, with 15 bases separating them. CDR3 nucleotides: TGTGCCAGCAGTACCAGCGGCGGGCTGGAGACCCAGTACTTC. This codes for CASSTSGGLETQYF.

This chain connects TRBV5-1 to TRBJ2-1; D is unclear. The V and J ends lost 0 bases and 8 bases respectively, with 6 bases between them. There are 12 residues in the CDR3. Germline CDR1 and CDR2: SGHRS and YFSETQ. The CDR3 region has the DNA TGCGCCAGCAGCTTGGGAAATTATGAGCAGTTCTTC. It codes for CASSLGNYEQFF.

In its sample, this clone was seen once. The chain employs TRBV27 and TRBJ2-3; TRBD1 matches 7 bases. The junction had 8 bases not matched to a gene; V was cut back by 3 bases and J by 8 bases. CDR3 size: 14 residues. The germline gives CDR1 MNHEY, CDR2 SMNVEV (reference sequence). The CDR3 sequence: CASSLGTDGGTQYF. DNA for the CDR3: TGTGCCAGCAGTTTGGGGACAGACGGAGGTACGCAGTATTTT.

V and J are TRBV19 and TRBJ2-7, with 8 bases fitting TRBD1. V lost 5 bases to trimming and J lost 1 base; unmatched junction nucleotides: 4. Germline lookup yields CDR1 LNHDA and CDR2 SQIVND (reference sequence). The CDR3 is made up of 14 amino acids. CDR3 sequence (DNA): TGTGCCAGTAGTGCCGGGGACAGGTCCTACGAGCAGTACTTC. It codes for CASSAGDRSYEQYF.

The table lists this clone with a few counts. The chain combines TRBV27 with TRBJ2-1, with D tentatively TRBD1 (6 bases). The length of the CDR3 is 15 residues. Germline loops: CDR1 MNHEY, CDR2 SMNVEV (reference sequence). Trimming took off 7 bases at V and 5 bases at J, with 18 bases between the two ends. The chain's CDR3 is CASISLGASDNEQFF. The CDR3 region has the DNA TGTGCCAGCATTTCATTGGGGGCCTCAGACAATGAGCAGTTCTTC.

This sequence joins TRBV28 and TRBJ1-1; D not certain. Germline V gene sequence: CDR1 MDHEN, CDR2 SYDVKM. V lost 2 bases and J lost 0, with 7 bases in between. The CDR3 has 14 residues. CDR3 nucleotides: TGTGCCAGCAGTTTAGACAACATGAACACTGAAGCTTTCTTT. Its protein is CASSLDNMNTEAFF.

The gene calls are TRBV9 and TRBJ2-6; D not resolved. CDR1 and CDR2 from the germline V gene are SGDLS and YYNGEE. Trimming cost V 0 bases and J 12 bases, with 16 bases left between them. The CDR3 length is 15 residues. CDR3 in DNA: TGTGCCAGCAGCGTAGTCAGTTCAGGTTTTCCCGTCCTGACTTTC. Translation: CASSVVSSGFPVLTF.

The chain is built from TRBV9 and TRBJ1-1, with D perhaps matching TRBD1 (5 bases). Per the germline V gene, CDR1 is SGDLS and CDR2 is YYNGEE. The V and J ends lost 0 bases and 0 bases respectively, with 21 bases between them. The CDR3 has 19 amino acids. CDR3 protein: CASSVVGAEFRNMNTEAFF. The CDR3 nucleotides are TGTGCCAGCAGCGTAGTTGGGGCCGAGTTCCGAAATATGAACACTGAAGCTTTCTTT.

The chain recombines TRBV9 with TRBJ2-2, with 12 bases lining up with TRBD2. CDR3 length: 16 residues. Trimming cost V 4 bases and J 5 bases; bases outside gene matches: 6. Germline V gene data show CDR1 as SGDLS and CDR2 as YYNGEE. The CDR3 DNA follows: TGTGCCAGCAGCCTCGGGACTAGCGGGCGGACCGGGGAGCTGTTTTTT. Translation: CASSLGTSGRTGELFF.

The V and J genes are TRBV18 and TRBJ2-5, with TRBD1 as a possible D gene (6 bases). The germline CDR1 and CDR2 sequences are KGHSH and LQKENI. This CDR3 region has 15 residues. V shed 4 bases and J shed 1 base, with 13 bases lying between them. This chain's CDR3 is CASSLLQDSQETQYF. Here the CDR3 DNA reads TGTGCCAGCTCACTACTTCAGGACAGCCAAGAGACCCAGTACTTC.

The genes are TRBV7-9 and TRBJ2-6; TRBD2 aligns across 12 bases. V shed 4 bases, J shed 0 bases, and the junction held 4 bases outside the gene matches. The CDR3 totals 18 residues. Germline V gene data show CDR1 as SEHNR and CDR2 as FQNEAQ (reference sequence). The DNA of the CDR3 is TGTGCCAGCAGCTCCGGACTAGCGGGGAGCTCTGGGGCCAACGTCCTGACTTTC. It is translated as CASSSGLAGSSGANVLTF.